Detailed here is one TCR beta chain. CDR3 length: 16 residues. With V trimmed by 3 bases and J by 2 bases, 7 bases remained unmatched. Per germline, CDR1 MRHNA and CDR2 SNTAGT. The data stem from a study of blood T cell repertoires in COVID-19. About the research overall: From T cells, B-cell-depleted T cells, or PBMCs came the material, which was cDNA or gDNA.

Clones were sequenced by immunoSEQ multiplex PCR, and TCRdb holds only the in-frame ones, with some missing. The sample contains some 110,000 clones, about four fifths of which appear only once. Sequenced sample: peripheral blood. This clonotype was sampled from a man aged 55 to 69 with active or convalescent COVID-19. J is TRBJ2-3 and V is TRBV6-4; 8 nucleotides match TRBD2. CDR3 DNA: TGTGCCAGCAGTGAGGGAGACGGGAGGGACACAGATACGCAGTATTTT. Protein product: CASSEGDGRDTDTQYF.